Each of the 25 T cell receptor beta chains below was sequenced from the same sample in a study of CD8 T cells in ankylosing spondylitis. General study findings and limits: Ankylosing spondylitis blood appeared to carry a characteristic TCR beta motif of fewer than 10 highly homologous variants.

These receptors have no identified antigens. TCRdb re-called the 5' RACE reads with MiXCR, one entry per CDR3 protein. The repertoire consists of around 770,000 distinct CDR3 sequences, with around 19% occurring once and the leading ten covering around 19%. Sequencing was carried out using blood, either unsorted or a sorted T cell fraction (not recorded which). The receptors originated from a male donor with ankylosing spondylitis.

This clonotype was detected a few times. Written as DNA, the CDR3 is TGTGCCATCAGTGCCGGCCCTAGCAGAGAGCCTAACGAGCAGTACTTC. Translating it yields CAISAGPSREPNEQYF. The V and J genes are TRBV10-3 and TRBJ2-7; tentative D call: TRBD2 (5 bases). Trimming cost V 4 bases and J 5 bases, with 21 bases left between them. The CDR3 spans 16 residues. Germline V gene lookup returns CDR1 ENHRY and CDR2 SYGVKD.

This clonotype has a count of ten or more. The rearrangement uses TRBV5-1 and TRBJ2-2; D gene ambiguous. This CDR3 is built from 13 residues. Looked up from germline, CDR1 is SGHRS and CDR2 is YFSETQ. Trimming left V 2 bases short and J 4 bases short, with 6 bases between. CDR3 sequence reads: CASSLSGTGELFF. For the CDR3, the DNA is TGCGCCAGCAGCTTATCCGGCACCGGGGAGCTGTTTTTT.

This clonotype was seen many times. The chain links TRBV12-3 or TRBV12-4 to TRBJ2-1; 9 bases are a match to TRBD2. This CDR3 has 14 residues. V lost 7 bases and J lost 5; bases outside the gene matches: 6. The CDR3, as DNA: TGTGCCAGCACGAATAGCGGGGGCAACAATGAGCAGTTCTTC. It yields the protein CASTNSGGNNEQFF.

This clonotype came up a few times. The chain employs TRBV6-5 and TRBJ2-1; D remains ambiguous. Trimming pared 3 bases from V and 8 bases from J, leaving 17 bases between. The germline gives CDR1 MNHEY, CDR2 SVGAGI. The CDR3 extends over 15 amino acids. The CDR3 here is CASSYGPYTGDEQFF. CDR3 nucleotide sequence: TGTGCCAGCAGTTATGGGCCCTACACCGGTGATGAGCAGTTCTTC.

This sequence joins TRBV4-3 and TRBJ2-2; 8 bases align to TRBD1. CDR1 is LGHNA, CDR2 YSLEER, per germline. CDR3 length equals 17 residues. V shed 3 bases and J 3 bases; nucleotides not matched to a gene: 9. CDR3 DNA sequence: TGCGCCAGCAGCCAGGGGCCCGACAGGGGTGACACCGGGGAGCTGTTTTTT. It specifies CASSQGPDRGDTGELFF.

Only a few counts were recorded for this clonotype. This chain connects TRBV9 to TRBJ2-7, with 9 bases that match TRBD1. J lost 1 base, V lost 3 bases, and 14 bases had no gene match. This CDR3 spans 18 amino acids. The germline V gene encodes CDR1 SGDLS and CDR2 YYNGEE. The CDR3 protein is CASSGFYGQGLWSYEQYF. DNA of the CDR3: TGTGCCAGCAGCGGGTTCTACGGACAGGGGCTATGGTCCTACGAGCAGTACTTC. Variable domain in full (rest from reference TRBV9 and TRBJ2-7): DSGVTQTPKHLITATGQRVTLRCSPRSGDLSVYWYQQSLDQGLQFLIQYYNGEERAKGNILERFSAQQFPDLHSELNLSSLELGDSALYFCASSGFYGQGLWSYEQYFGPGTRLTVT.

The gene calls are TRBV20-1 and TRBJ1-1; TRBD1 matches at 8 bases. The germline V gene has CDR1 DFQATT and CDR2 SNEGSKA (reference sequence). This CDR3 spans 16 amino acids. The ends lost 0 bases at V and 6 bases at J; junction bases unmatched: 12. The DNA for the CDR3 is TGCAGTGCTAGAGATATGATTGGACAGGGACCGCCTGAAGCTTTCTTT. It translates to CSARDMIGQGPPEAFF.

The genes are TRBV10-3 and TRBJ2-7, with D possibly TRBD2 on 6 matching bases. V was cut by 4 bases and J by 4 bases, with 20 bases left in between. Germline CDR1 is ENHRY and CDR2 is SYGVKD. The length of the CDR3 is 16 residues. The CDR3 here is CAISGTGGPAGYEQYF. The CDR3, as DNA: TGTGCCATCAGTGGAACCGGAGGGCCGGCGGGGTACGAGCAGTACTTC.

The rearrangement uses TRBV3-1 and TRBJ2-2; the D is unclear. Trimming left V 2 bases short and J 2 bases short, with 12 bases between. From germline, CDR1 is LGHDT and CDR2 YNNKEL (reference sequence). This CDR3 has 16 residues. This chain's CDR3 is CASSQISRDNTGELFF. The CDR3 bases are TGTGCCAGCAGCCAAATCTCCCGCGACAACACCGGGGAGCTGTTTTTT.

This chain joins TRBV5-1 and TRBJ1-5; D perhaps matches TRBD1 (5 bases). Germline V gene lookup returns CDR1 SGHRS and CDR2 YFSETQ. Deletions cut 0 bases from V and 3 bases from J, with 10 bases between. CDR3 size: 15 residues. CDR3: CASSLGSGFNQPQHF. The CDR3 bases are TGCGCCAGCAGCTTGGGTTCAGGGTTCAATCAGCCCCAGCATTTT.

The CDR3 nucleotides are TGCGCCAGCAGCAGGAAACGGCTAGCGGCTAGCACAGATACGCAGTATTTT. Translated: CASSRKRLAASTDTQYF. The gene calls are TRBV5-1 and TRBJ2-3; 7 bases match TRBD2. The CDR3 consists of 17 residues. After removal of 4 bases from V and 0 bases from J, the junction contained 11 bases not matched to a gene. Germline V gives CDR1 SGHRS, CDR2 YFSETQ.

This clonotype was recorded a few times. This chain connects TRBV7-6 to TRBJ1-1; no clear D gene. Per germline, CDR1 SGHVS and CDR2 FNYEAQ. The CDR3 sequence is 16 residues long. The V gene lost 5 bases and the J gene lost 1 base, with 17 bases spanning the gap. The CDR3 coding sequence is TGTGCCAGCAGCACCCGAGGGCCAACCGGGAACACTGAAGCTTTCTTT. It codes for CASSTRGPTGNTEAFF.

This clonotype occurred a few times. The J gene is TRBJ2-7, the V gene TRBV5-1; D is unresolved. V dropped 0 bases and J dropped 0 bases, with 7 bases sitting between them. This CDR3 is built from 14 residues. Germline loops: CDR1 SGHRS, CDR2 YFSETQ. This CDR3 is CASSLGVTSYEQYF. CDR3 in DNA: TGCGCCAGCAGCTTGGGGGTCACCTCCTACGAGCAGTACTTC.

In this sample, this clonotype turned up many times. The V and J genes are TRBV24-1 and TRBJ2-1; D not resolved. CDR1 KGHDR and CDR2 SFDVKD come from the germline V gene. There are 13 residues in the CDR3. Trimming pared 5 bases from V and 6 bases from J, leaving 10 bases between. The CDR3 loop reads CATSGAGGNEQFF. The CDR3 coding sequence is TGTGCCACCAGTGGGGCAGGTGGCAATGAGCAGTTCTTC.

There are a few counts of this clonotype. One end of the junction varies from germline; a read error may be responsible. The CDR3 DNA sequence: TGCAGCGTTGAAGATCACCCCGGGACTAGCGGGCCCTTC. This sequence encodes CSVEDHPGTSGPF. V and J are TRBV29-1 and TRBJ2-1; 12 positions match TRBD2. Per the germline V gene, CDR1 is SQVTM and CDR2 is ANQGSEA. This CDR3 contains 13 residues.

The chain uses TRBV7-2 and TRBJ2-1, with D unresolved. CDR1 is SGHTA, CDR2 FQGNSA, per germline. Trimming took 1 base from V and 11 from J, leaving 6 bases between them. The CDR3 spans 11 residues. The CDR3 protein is CASSLGGKQFF. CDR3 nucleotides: TGTGCCAGCAGCTTAGGTGGGAAGCAGTTCTTC.

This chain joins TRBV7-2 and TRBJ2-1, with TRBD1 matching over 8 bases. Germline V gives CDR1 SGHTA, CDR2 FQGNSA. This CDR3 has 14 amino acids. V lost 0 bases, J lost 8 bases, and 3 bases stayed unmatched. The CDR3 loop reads CASSLAGTGDEQFF. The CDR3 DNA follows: TGTGCCAGCAGCTTAGCCGGGACAGGCGATGAGCAGTTCTTC.

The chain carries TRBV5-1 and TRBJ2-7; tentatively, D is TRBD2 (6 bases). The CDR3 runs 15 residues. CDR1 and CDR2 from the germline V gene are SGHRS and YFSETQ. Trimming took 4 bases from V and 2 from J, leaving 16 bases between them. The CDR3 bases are TGCGCCAGCAGCCTCGCGGGACTCAGCCCCTACGAGCAGTACTTC. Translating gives CASSLAGLSPYEQYF. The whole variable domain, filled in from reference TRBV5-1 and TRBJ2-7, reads KAGVTQTPRYLIKTRGQQVTLSCSPISGHRSVSWYQQTPGQGLQFLFEYFSETQRNKGNFPGRFSGRQFSNSRSEMNVSTLELGDSALYLCASSLAGLSPYEQYFGPGTRLTVT.

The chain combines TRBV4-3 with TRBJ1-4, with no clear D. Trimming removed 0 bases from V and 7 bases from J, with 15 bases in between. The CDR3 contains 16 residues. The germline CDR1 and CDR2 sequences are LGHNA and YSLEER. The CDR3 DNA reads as TGCGCCAGCAGCCAAGATGTGCCCCCCAAGACTGAAAAACTGTTTTTT. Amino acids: CASSQDVPPKTEKLFF.

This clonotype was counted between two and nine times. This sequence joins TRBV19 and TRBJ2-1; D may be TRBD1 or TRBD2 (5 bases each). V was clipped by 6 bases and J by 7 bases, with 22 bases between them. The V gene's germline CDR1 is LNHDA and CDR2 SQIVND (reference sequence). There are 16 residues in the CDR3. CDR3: CASSREPLTARNEQFF. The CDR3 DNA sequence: TGTGCCAGTAGCCGGGAACCCCTGACAGCGAGAAATGAGCAGTTCTTC.

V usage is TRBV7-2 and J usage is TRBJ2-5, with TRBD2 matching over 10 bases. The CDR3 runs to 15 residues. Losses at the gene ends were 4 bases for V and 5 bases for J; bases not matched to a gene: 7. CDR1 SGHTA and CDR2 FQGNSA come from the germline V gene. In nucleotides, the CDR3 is TGTGCCAGCAGCTCAACTAGCGGGATCGCGGAGACCCAGTACTTC. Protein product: CASSSTSGIAETQYF.

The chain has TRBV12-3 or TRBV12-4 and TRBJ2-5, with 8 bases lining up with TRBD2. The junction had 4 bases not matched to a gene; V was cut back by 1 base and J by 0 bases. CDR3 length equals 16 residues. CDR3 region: CASSLGGGGNQETQYF. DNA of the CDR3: TGTGCCAGCAGTTTAGGGGGCGGGGGGAACCAAGAGACCCAGTACTTC.

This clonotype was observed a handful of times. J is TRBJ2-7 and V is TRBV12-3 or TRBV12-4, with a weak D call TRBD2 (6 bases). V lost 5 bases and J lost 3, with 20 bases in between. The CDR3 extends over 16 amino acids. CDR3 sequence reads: CASSGGPPRAIYEQYF. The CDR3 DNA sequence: TGTGCCAGCAGTGGAGGGCCCCCCAGGGCCATCTACGAGCAGTACTTC.

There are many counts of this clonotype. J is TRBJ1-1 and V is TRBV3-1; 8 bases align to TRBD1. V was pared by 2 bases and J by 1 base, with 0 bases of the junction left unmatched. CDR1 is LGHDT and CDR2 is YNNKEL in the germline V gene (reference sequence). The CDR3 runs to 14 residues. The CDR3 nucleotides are TGTGCCAGCAGCCAAACAGGGGGGAACACTGAAGCTTTCTTT. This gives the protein CASSQTGGNTEAFF.

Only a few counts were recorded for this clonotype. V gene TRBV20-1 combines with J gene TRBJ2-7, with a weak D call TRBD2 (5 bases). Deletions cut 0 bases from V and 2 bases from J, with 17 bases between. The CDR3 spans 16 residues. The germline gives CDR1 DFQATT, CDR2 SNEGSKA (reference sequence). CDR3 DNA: TGCAGTGCTAGAGAACGAGGGCGGGCCCTCACCTACGAGCAGTACTTC. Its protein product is CSARERGRALTYEQYF.